The rows below give T cell receptor beta chains drawn from one sample of a study of blood T cell repertoires in COVID-19. Clones were sequenced by immunoSEQ multiplex PCR, and TCRdb holds only the in-frame ones, with some missing. Of about 66,000 clones listed, roughly nine tenths are singletons. Material: peripheral blood. The receptors come from a man aged 55 to 70 with acute or convalescent COVID-19. Both conserved end residues are part of each CDR3. Each record gives: D gene, J gene, clone size, V gene, CDR3 protein, CDR3 DNA. The D gene is left open where the match is weak. The listing skips clone size in some rows; elsewhere it reads once, few, many or a size class.

. | TRBJ1-1 | . | TRBV27 | CASSLSMRGREAFF | TGTGCCAGCAGTTTATCGATGCGGGGGCGGGAGGCTTTCTTT
. | TRBJ2-7 | . | TRBV3-1/TRBV3-2 | CASSQGSEYEQYF | TGTGCCAGCAGCCAAGGAAGCGAGTACGAGCAGTACTTC
. | TRBJ2-2 | few | TRBV27 | CASSGFSGEGTGELFF | TGTGCCAGCAGTGGATTCTCCGGGGAAGGTACCGGGGAGCTGTTTTTT
TRBD1 | TRBJ1-1 | . | TRBV18 | CASSADRGPQYLGMNTEAFF | TGTGCCAGCTCAGCGGACAGGGGGCCCCAGTACCTAGGAATGAACACTGAAGCTTTCTTT
. | TRBJ1-6 | . | TRBV3-1/TRBV3-2 | CASSQGSHLHF | TGTGCCAGCAGCCAAGGTTCACACCTCCACTTT
. | TRBJ2-2 | . | TRBV4-1 | CASSGKRIKLTGELFF | TGCGCCAGCAGCGGAAAGAGGATTAAGCTGACCGGGGAGCTGTTTTTT
. | TRBJ1-1 | . | TRBV6-5 | CASTLNTEAFF | TGTGCCAGCACCTTGAACACTGAAGCTTTCTTT
. | TRBJ2-1 | . | TRBV19 | CASSISVAFDNEQFF | TGTGCCAGTAGTATATCGGTAGCCTTCGACAATGAGCAGTTCTTC
TRBD1 | TRBJ1-2 | . | TRBV3-1/TRBV3-2 | CASSPYVLTGPPGYTF | TGTGCCAGCAGCCCTTACGTTTTGACAGGGCCCCCTGGCTACACCTTC
. | TRBJ1-6 | . | TRBV7-9 | CASSASAGVGNSPLHF | TGTGCCAGCAGCGCCAGCGCCGGGGTTGGTAATTCACCCCTCCACTTT
. | TRBJ1-5 | . | TRBV19 | CASSIGPPGRGTPQHF | TGTGCCAGTAGTATAGGTCCCCCCGGCAGGGGAACACCCCAGCATTTT
. | TRBJ1-6 | once | TRBV9 | CASSVATQGSPLHF | TGTGCCAGCAGCGTAGCTACCCAGGGATCACCCCTCCACTTT
. | TRBJ1-2 | . | TRBV7-9 | CASSLRALEGHYGYTF | TGTGCCAGCAGCTTACGGGCCTTAGAGGGCCACTATGGCTACACCTTC
. | TRBJ2-6 | . | TRBV3-1/TRBV3-2 | CASSYSGANVLTF | TGTGCCAGCAGCTACTCTGGGGCCAACGTCCTGACTTTC
. | TRBJ1-4 | . | TRBV12-3/TRBV12-4 | CASSSDSEKLFF | TGTGCCAGCAGTTCGGACAGTGAAAAACTGTTTTTT
. | TRBJ1-1 | . | TRBV5-4 | CASSLGGKGGTEAFF | TGTGCCAGCAGCTTGGGGGGGAAGGGAGGAACTGAAGCTTTCTTT
. | TRBJ2-7 | . | TRBV6-6 | CASSYSGLLYEQYF | TGTGCCAGCAGTTACTCCGGACTCCTCTACGAGCAGTACTTC
TRBD1 | TRBJ2-2 | . | TRBV19 | CASNSRQGYTGELFF | TGTGCCAGTAATTCGAGACAGGGCTACACCGGGGAGCTGTTTTTT
. | TRBJ2-1 | once | TRBV19 | CASSIPGVTYNEQFF | TGTGCCAGTAGTATTCCCGGGGTCACCTACAATGAGCAGTTCTTC
TRBD1 | TRBJ1-4 | once | TRBV12-3/TRBV12-4 | CASTQGQGAKLFF | TGTGCCAGCACCCAGGGACAGGGGGCAAAACTGTTTTTT
. | TRBJ1-5 | . | TRBV7-8 | CASSLWTGNQPQHF | TGTGCCAGCAGCCTTTGGACAGGCAATCAGCCCCAGCATTTT
. | TRBJ1-2 | . | TRBV5-1 | CASSLTDSPNGYTF | TGCGCCAGCAGCTTGACAGATTCCCCGAATGGCTACACCTTC
. | TRBJ1-6 | . | TRBV2 | CASTTDSSYNSPLHF | TGTGCCAGCACCACTGATAGCTCCTATAATTCACCCCTCCACTTT
. | TRBJ2-1 | . | TRBV5-1 | CASSLEGTLNEQFF | TGCGCCAGCAGCTTGGAAGGGACTCTTAATGAGCAGTTCTTC
. | TRBJ2-7 | . | TRBV2 | CASRIGQYYEQYF | TGTGCCAGCAGGATTGGACAGTACTACGAGCAGTACTTC
. | TRBJ2-2 | . | TRBV24-1 | CATSDTRKNTGELFF | TGTGCCACCAGTGACACCAGGAAAAACACCGGGGAGCTGTTTTTT
. | TRBJ2-1 | . | TRBV30 | CAWGGGGRGEQFF | TGTGCCTGGGGGGGAGGGGGGCGAGGTGAGCAGTTCTTC
TRBD1 | TRBJ2-7 | few | TRBV5-4 | CASSSDRGGEQYF | TGTGCCAGCAGCTCCGACAGGGGCGGCGAGCAGTACTTC
TRBD1 | TRBJ1-5 | . | TRBV4-2 | CASSQTTQGPNQPQHF | TGTGCCAGCAGCCAAACAACACAGGGGCCGAATCAGCCCCAGCATTTT
. | TRBJ2-7 | . | TRBV27 | CASSGTGFEQYF | TGTGCCAGCAGTGGAACAGGGTTCGAGCAGTACTTC
. | TRBJ1-2 | . | TRBV5-8 | CASSLRGAPNYGYTF | TGTGCCAGCAGCTTGAGGGGTGCACCTAACTATGGCTACACCTTC
. | TRBJ1-4 | . | TRBV9 | CASSPQGTNEKLFF | TGTGCCAGCAGCCCCCAGGGGACTAATGAAAAACTGTTTTTT
. | TRBJ2-3 | . | TRBV6-5 | CASLRRDDTQYF | TGTGCCAGCCTACGGCGGGACGATACGCAGTATTTT
TRBD1 | TRBJ1-4 | . | TRBV5-1 | CASSLGQVNEKLFF | TGCGCCAGCAGCTTAGGACAGGTTAATGAAAAACTGTTTTTT
TRBD1 | TRBJ2-5 | . | TRBV29-1 | CSVGQGTGWETQYF | TGCAGCGTAGGACAGGGGACGGGGTGGGAGACCCAGTACTTC
TRBD1 | TRBJ2-2 | . | TRBV9 | CASSVVTGGSTAGELFF | TGTGCCAGCAGCGTAGTGACAGGGGGCTCCACCGCCGGGGAGCTGTTTTTT
TRBD2 | TRBJ2-3 | . | TRBV11-2 | CASGELTSGTDTQYF | TGTGCCAGCGGGGAATTGACTAGCGGGACAGATACGCAGTATTTT
TRBD2 | TRBJ2-1 | . | TRBV12-3/TRBV12-4 | CASSLDGGAVPFF | TGTGCCAGCAGTTTAGACGGGGGGGCAGTCCCGTTCTTC
. | TRBJ2-2 | . | TRBV7-2 | CASSSLPGSTGELFF | TGTGCCAGCAGCTCCCTGCCGGGGAGCACCGGGGAGCTGTTTTTT
. | TRBJ2-5 | . | TRBV7-9 | CASSFRRGEIQETQYF | TGTGCCAGCAGCTTTAGGCGGGGAGAAATCCAAGAGACCCAGTACTTC
TRBD1 | TRBJ2-3 | . | TRBV7-3 | CASSSRGWQDTQYF | TGTGCCAGCAGCTCCAGGGGGTGGCAAGATACGCAGTATTTT